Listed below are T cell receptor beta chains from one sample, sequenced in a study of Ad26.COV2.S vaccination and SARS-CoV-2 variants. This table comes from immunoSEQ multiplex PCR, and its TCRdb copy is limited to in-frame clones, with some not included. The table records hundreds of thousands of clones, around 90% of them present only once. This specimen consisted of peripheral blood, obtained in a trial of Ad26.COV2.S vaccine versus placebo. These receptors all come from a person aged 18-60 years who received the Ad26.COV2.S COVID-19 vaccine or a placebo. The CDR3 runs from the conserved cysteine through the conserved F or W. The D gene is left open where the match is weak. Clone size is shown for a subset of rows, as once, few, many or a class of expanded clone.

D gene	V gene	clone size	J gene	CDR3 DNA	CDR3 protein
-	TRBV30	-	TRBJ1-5	TGTGCCTGGAGGATGGGGGGGGGAAATAATCAGCCCCAGCATTTT	CAWRMGGGNNQPQHF
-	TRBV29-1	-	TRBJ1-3	TGCAGCGTTCGAGGGGGGGGTAACTCTGGAAACACCATATATTTT	CSVRGGGNSGNTIYF
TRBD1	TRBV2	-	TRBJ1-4	TGTGCCAGCATTTCAGGGGGCAATTTTGAAAAACTGTTTTTT	CASISGGNFEKLFF
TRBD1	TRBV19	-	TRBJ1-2	TGTGCCAGTACTGGGACAGAGTTTAACTATGGCTACACCTTC	CASTGTEFNYGYTF
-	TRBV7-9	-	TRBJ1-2	TGTGCCAGCAGCTTGGATTCCCGGGACGCTGGCTACACCTTC	CASSLDSRDAGYTF
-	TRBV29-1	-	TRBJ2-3	TGCAGCGGGTCCCTCCAAGATACGCAGTATTTT	CSGSLQDTQYF
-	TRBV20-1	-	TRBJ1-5	TGCAGTGCTAGTTCAGGACAACGTGGCAATCAGCCCCAGCATTTT	CSASSGQRGNQPQHF
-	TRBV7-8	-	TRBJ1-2	TGTGCCAGCAGTTTAACACGGACCCCTTATGGCTACACCTTC	CASSLTRTPYGYTF
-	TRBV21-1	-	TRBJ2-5	TGTGCCAGCCGCGGGGGGCTAGCGCGAAGTGGCCAAGAGACCCAGTACTTC	CASRGGLARSGQETQYF
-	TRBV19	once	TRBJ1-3	TGTGCCAGTACCCCTGCGGACAGCTCTGGAAACACCATATATTTT	CASTPADSSGNTIYF
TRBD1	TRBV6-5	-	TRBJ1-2	TGTGCCAGCAGAGCCGGACAGGCGGGCTACACCTTC	CASRAGQAGYTF
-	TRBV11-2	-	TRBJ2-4	TGTGCCAGCAGCTTAGCAGGGGAAAAAAACATTCAGTACTTC	CASSLAGEKNIQYF
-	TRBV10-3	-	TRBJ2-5	TGTGCCATCAGTGAGAGGCCCGAGGAGACCCAGTACTTC	CAISERPEETQYF
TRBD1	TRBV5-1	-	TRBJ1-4	TGCGCCAGCGGACGGACAGGGAATGAAAAACTGTTTTTT	CASGRTGNEKLFF
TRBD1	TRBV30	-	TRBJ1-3	TGTGCCCGACAGGGAGGCTCTGGAAACACCATATATTTT	CARQGGSGNTIYF
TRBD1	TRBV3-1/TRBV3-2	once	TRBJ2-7	TGTGCCAGCAGCGGGCCCGGGACAGAGTACGAGCAGTACTTC	CASSGPGTEYEQYF
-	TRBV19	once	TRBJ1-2	TGTGCCAGCTCTAATCTGGGAGGGGTGTTGGGCTACACCTTC	CASSNLGGVLGYTF
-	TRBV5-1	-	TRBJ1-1	TGCGCCAGCAGCTTGGGGGGACGAATGAACACTGAAGCTTTCTTT	CASSLGGRMNTEAFF
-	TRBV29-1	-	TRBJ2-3	TGCAGCGTTGAAGACTCCGCCTGGGGATCCACAGATACGCAGTATTTT	CSVEDSAWGSTDTQYF
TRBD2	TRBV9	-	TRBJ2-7	TGTGCCAGCAGCACAAGAGCGGGGCTCGGGGAGCAGTACTTC	CASSTRAGLGEQYF
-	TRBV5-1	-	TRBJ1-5	TGCGCCAGCAGCTTGGTCGTGTATAGCAATCAGCCCCAGCATTTT	CASSLVVYSNQPQHF
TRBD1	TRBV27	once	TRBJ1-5	TGTGCCAGCAGACCGACAGGGGGGAACCAGCCCCAGCATTTT	CASRPTGGNQPQHF
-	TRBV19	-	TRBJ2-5	TGTGCCAGTAGTATGGGGGGCGCCGAGACCCAGTACTTC	CASSMGGAETQYF
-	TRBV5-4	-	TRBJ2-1	TGTGCCAGCAGCTTTCCCGGGTCCGTCTACAATGAGCAGTTCTTC	CASSFPGSVYNEQFF
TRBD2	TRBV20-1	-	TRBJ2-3	TGCAGTGCTAGTGCGAGCGGGACCGTGGCTAGCACAGATACGCAGTATTTT	CSASASGTVASTDTQYF
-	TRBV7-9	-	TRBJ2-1	TGTGCCAGCAGCTTAGGAGGACTCGTTAGGGATGAGCAGTTCTTC	CASSLGGLVRDEQFF
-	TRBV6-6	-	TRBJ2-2	TGTGCCAGCAGTTACGGTCGGACCGGGGAGCTGTTTTTT	CASSYGRTGELFF
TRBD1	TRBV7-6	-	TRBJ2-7	TGTGCCAGCAGCATCGGGACAGCCAGCTCCTACGAGCAGTACTTC	CASSIGTASSYEQYF
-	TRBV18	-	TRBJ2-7	TGTGCCAGCTCACCGGTCCCGGGGGCGATCGAGCAGTACTTC	CASSPVPGAIEQYF
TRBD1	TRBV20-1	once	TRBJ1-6	TGCAGTGCTAGTAGGGGGGACAGGTCCTATAATTCACCCCTCCACTTT	CSASRGDRSYNSPLHF
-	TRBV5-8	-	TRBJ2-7	TGTGCCAGCAGGCGGGTCCAAAGGGGCGAGCAGTACTTC	CASRRVQRGEQYF
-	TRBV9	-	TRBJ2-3	TGTGCCAGCAGCGTAGTGAGAGGACTGAGCACAGATACGCAGTATTTT	CASSVVRGLSTDTQYF
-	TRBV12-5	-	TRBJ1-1	TGTGCTAGCGCCTCGGGACGGATGAACACTGAAGCTTTCTTT	CASASGRMNTEAFF
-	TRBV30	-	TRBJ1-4	TGTGCCTGGAGTATAACCGGGGCAACTAATGAAAAACTGTTTTTT	CAWSITGATNEKLFF
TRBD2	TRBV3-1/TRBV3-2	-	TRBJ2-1	TGTGCCAGCAGCCAAGATACTAGGGTCTCGGGGGGGTCGTACAATGAGCAGTTCTTC	CASSQDTRVSGGSYNEQFF
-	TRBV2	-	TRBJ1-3	TGTGCCAGCAACCCTCGGGGTACTGGAAACACCATATATTTT	CASNPRGTGNTIYF
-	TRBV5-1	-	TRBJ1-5	TGCGCCAGCAGCTTGGACGTAGGGGACAATCAGCCCCAGCATTTT	CASSLDVGDNQPQHF
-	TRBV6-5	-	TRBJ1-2	TGTGCCAGCAGTTACTCGTTTAGGAAAAACTATGGCTACACCTTC	CASSYSFRKNYGYTF
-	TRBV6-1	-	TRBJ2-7	TGTGCCAGCCAAACAGGGATTGGCGAGCAGTACTTC	CASQTGIGEQYF
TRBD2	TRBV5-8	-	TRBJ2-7	TGTGCCAGCACGAATACTAGCGATACCTACGAGCAGTACTTC	CASTNTSDTYEQYF
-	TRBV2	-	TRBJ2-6	TGTGCCAGCGGTTCTGGGGCCAACGTCCTGACTTTC	CASGSGANVLTF
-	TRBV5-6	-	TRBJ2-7	TGTGCCAGCAGCTCTCCCTTCTACGAGCAGTACTTC	CASSSPFYEQYF
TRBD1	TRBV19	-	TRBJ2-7	TGTGCCACCCAGGACAGGACCCGAAACGGGGAGCAGTACTTC	CATQDRTRNGEQYF
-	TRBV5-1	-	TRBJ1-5	TGCGCCAGCAGCTTGGGAGGGTTGGATCAGCCCCAGCATTTT	CASSLGGLDQPQHF
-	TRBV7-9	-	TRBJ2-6	TGTGCTGGCCGGCTCTCTGGGGCCAACGTCCTGACTTTC	CAGRLSGANVLTF
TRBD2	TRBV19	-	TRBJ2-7	TGTGCCAGTAGCCGGGGGGGCTACGAGCAGTACTTC	CASSRGGYEQYF
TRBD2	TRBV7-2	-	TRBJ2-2	TGTGCCAGCAGCTTACCGCTTAGCGGGATGGGGGAGCTGTTTTTT	CASSLPLSGMGELFF